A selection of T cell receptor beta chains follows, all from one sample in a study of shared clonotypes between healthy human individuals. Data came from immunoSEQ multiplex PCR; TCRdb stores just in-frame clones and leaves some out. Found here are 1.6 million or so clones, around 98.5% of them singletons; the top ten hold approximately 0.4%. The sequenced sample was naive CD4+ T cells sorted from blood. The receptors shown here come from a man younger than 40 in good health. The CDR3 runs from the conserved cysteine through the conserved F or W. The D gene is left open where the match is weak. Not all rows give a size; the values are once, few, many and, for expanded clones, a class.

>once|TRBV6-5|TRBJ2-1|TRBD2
TGTGCCAGCAGTTCCCTAGCGGGATCTAAGTACAATGAGCAGTTCTTC
CASSSLAGSKYNEQFF
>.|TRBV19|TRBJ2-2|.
TGTGCCAGTAGTTCAACAGTAAACACCGGGGAGCTGTTTTTT
CASSSTVNTGELFF
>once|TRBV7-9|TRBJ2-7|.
TGTGCCAGCAGCTTGGGGACACCCCCCTACGAGCAGTACTTC
CASSLGTPPYEQYF
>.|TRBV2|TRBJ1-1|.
TGTGCCAGCAGTGAGGTAAACCAGGGGCCCTCTGAAGCTTTCTTT
CASSEVNQGPSEAFF
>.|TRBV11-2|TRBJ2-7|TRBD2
TGTGCCAGCAGCTCACCGGGACTACTCTACGAGCAGTACTTC
CASSSPGLLYEQYF
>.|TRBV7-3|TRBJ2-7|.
TGTGCCAGCAGCTCCTTACCCTCTCTAGGGGCTAGCTACGAGCAGTACTTC
CASSSLPSLGASYEQYF
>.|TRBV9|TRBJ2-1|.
TGTGCCAGCAGCTTTACGGGCAGGGGCGATGGCAATGAGCAGTTCTTC
CASSFTGRGDGNEQFF
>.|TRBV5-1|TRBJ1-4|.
TGCGCCAGCAGCTTGGGGGTAGCGAGTAATGAAAAACTGTTTTTT
CASSLGVASNEKLFF
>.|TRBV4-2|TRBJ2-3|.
TGTGCCAGCAGCTCCGGGAGTTACACAGATACGCAGTATTTT
CASSSGSYTDTQYF
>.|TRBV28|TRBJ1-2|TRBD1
TGTGCCAGCAGTCTTCGACAGGGTCCAAGAAACTATGGCTACACCTTC
CASSLRQGPRNYGYTF
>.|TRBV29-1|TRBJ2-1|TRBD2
TGCAGCGTTGCCCACCGGCTAGCGGTAGAGAATGAGCAGTTCTTC
CSVAHRLAVENEQFF
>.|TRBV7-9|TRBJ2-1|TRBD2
TGTGCCAGCAGCTTAGTAGCGGGAGGGCCCCATGAGCAGTTCTTC
CASSLVAGGPHEQFF
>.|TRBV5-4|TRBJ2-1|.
TGTGCCAGCAGCTTGGCCAGCGTCCGTAGCTCCTACAATGAGCAGTTCTTC
CASSLASVRSSYNEQFF
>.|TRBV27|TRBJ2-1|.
TGTGCCAGCAGTTTAGATACGGGAGTTACTCTCCCCTCCTACAATGAGCAGTTCTTC
CASSLDTGVTLPSYNEQFF
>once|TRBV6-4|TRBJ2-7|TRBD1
TGTGCCAGTCCGGGACAGGTATCCTACGAGCAGTACTTC
CASPGQVSYEQYF
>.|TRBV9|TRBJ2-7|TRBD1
TGTGCCAGCAGCCTAACCGGGACAGGACCCTACGAGCAGTACTTC
CASSLTGTGPYEQYF
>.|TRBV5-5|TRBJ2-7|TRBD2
TGTGCCAGCAGCTTCTTGACTAGCGGGTCGGAGCAGTACTTC
CASSFLTSGSEQYF
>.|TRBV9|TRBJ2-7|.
TGTGCCAGCAGCGTAGGTGGTGGAGAGCAGTACTTC
CASSVGGGEQYF
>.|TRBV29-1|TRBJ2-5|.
TGCAGCGTTGAATCTCCTGTCGGTGGAGAGACCCAGTACTTC
CSVESPVGGETQYF
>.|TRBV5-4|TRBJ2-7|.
TGTGCCAGCAGCTCCCCAGCGCGGAACGAGCAGTACTTC
CASSSPARNEQYF
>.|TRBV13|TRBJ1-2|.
TGTGCCAGCAGCTTAGAGACAGCGGCTAGCGGCTACACCTTC
CASSLETAASGYTF
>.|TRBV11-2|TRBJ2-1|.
TGTGCCAGCATCCCCAAAACCCCAGGGCAGGGATTGGATGAGCAGTTCTTC
CASIPKTPGQGLDEQFF
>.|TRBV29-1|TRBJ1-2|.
TGCAGCGTTGAAGACCAGGGGTATGGCTACACCTTC
CSVEDQGYGYTF
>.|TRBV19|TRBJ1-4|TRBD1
TGTGCCAGTAGTCGACGGACAGGGAAAGAAAAACTGTTTTTT
CASSRRTGKEKLFF
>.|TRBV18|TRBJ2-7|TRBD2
TGTGCCAGCTCACCGGTAGCGGGGTCCTACGAGCAGTACTTC
CASSPVAGSYEQYF
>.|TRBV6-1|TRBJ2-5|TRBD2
TGTGCCAGCAGTGCACTAGCGGGAGGGGTTCAAGAGACCCAGTACTTC
CASSALAGGVQETQYF
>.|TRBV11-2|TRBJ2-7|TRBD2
TGTGCCAGCAGCTTAGATCGGGGGGGAGGTTCCCATAGGCAGTACTTC
CASSLDRGGGSHRQYF
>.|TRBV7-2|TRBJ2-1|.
TGTGCCAGCAGCTTAGACGGGCCGACCTACAATGAGCAGTTCTTC
CASSLDGPTYNEQFF
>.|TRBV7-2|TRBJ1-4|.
TGTGCCAGCAGCCGGGCAGGGATGACTAATGAAAAACTGTTTTTT
CASSRAGMTNEKLFF
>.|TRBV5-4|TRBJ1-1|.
TGTGCCAGCAGCTTGAAGGAGACAATGAACACTGAAGCTTTCTTT
CASSLKETMNTEAFF
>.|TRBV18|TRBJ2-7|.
TGTGCCAGCTCACCGGTGGGCTACGAGCAGTACTTC
CASSPVGYEQYF
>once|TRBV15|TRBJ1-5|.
TGTGCCACCAGCAGAGGGACTACCGGTTGGCATCAGCCCCAGCATTTT
CATSRGTTGWHQPQHF
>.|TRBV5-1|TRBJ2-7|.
TGCGCCAGCAGCTTGGAGCTGGGGAGCTCCTACGAGCAGTACTTC
CASSLELGSSYEQYF